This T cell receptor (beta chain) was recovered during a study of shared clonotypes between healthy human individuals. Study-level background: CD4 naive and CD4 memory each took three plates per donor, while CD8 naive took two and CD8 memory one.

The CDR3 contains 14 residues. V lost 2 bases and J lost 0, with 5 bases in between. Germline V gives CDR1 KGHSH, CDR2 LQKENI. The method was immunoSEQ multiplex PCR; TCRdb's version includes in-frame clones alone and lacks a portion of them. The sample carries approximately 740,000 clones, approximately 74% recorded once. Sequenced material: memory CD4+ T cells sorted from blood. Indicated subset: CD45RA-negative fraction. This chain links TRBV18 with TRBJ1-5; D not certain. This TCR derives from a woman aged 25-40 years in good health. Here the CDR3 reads CASSPGFSNQPQHF. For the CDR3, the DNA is TGTGCCAGCTCACCAGGTTTTAGCAATCAGCCCCAGCATTTT.